The present T cell receptor (beta chain) was sequenced within a study of shared clonotypes between healthy human individuals (dated by TCRdb to about 2020). A note on the overall study: A couple of women and three men aged 18 to 49 years were included in the cohort. Per donor, three plates each were used for CD4 naive and CD4 memory, two for CD8 naive, and one for CD8 memory. To estimate repertoire size and how much clonotype sharing occurs between individuals, the study deeply sequenced the blood TCR repertoires of 4 to 6 healthy adults. To increase sequencing depth and limit assay-specific biases, TCR repertoire library preparation and sequencing were carried out by different laboratories using diverse techniques. Leukapheresis yielded between about 0.9 and 9.5 billion PBMCs per donor. Overall results and qualifications from the work: Around 5.4% of naive CD4, around 3.6% of naive CD8, about 2.1% of memory CD4, and less than 0.45% of memory CD8 clonotypes were shared across a few donors. Pairwise subsampling led to the expectation that sequencing depth would affect the degree of clonotype sharing among donors. Incomplete sequencing was indicated by rarefaction of sorted-subset datasets, despite the large sequencing depth. Clonotypes shared by all four sorted-subset donors showed higher generation probabilities than non-shared clonotypes. The small number of donors limited the genetic and exposure-history diversity represented. Naive subsets generally had larger estimated clonotype richness than memory subsets. Sampling was limited to blood, and TCR repertoires in tissue likely differ from TCR repertoires in blood.

CD8 naive samples were CD45RO-negative cells positively selected for CCR7, giving a CD45RA+CCR7+ population that excluded TemRA cells. Donors were healthy HIV-negative adults with no recently reported acute infections or vaccinations. Every donor was a Caucasian adult living in Nashville, Tennessee, USA. Blood was collected by leukapheresis, and PBMCs were isolated by Ficoll-Histopaque density gradient centrifugation and then cryopreserved in liquid nitrogen vapor phase. Analytical flow cytometry was used to check the purity and quantity of every magnetically sorted T cell population. Genomic DNA was isolated from every sorted fraction and measured by UV absorbance on a Nanodrop 2000c. Using the deep immunoSEQ assay, multiplex PCR amplified TCR CDR3 regions from genomic DNA. Extracted genomic DNA from each cell subset was distributed evenly across all wells of several immunoSEQ 96-well plates, and each plate was treated as a replicate. For sorted subsets, each replicate PCR was loaded with approximately 0.2 ug genomic DNA, equivalent to 25,000 to 35,000 T cell genomes. Purified libraries were measured with a Qubit 3.0 fluorometer, size-checked on a Bioanalyzer 2100, and measured again with the KAPA Library Quantification kit. Each immunoSEQ 96-well plate was sequenced on its own single-read 150-cycle Illumina NextSeq 550 flow cell. The study's processing was this. The immunoSEQ output contained only junctional sequences without quality scores, so filtering could not match that applied to full-length reads. Sequences were annotated with PyIR, a Python wrapper for IgBLAST v1.9, using IMGT germline references to assign V/J genes and CDR3. Reads were filtered out if the reads had weak V/J assignments (E-value above 1e-6), no CDR3, stop codons, out-of-frame junctions, or ambiguous translated residues. A V3J clonotype was defined by an identical inferred V gene, J gene, and CDR3 amino acid sequence. Percentage overlap between repertoires was computed as shared unique clonotypes divided by the size of the smaller repertoire. Repertoire richness was assessed with RTK rarefaction, the Chao1 estimator, and Recon v2.1 estimates of unobserved clonotypes. Generation probabilities for all TCRbeta clonotypes obtained by the gDNA method from a few donors were computed using OLGA. In its TCRdb copy, this immuneACCESS table keeps in-frame sequences only and misses some clones. Where compared with another copy, unresolved V genes explain less than half of these, and the others have no known cause. For V, J and clone size, that table is used; D and trimming come from the DNA. The sample includes more than 2 million clones, with over 85% observed a single time. The ten largest clonotypes hold roughly 1% of the sample.

The CDR3 holds 14 amino acids from the cysteine to the phenylalanine. The retained sequence is limited to the CDR3, 42 bases, with the frame set at the first base. V and J lose 6 bases and 5 bases, and a span of 16 bases separates them. In the germline V gene (reference sequence), CDR1 corresponds to LNHDA and CDR2 to SQIVND. About this clone itself: Its recognized antigen is unknown. Qualities for individual bases were not recorded, and no much larger clone is one base off.

The sample consisted of naive CD8+ T cells sorted from blood. The intended sense of this specimen's cell subset or site label: CD45RA+CCR7+. The TCR was taken from a man in his late teens or twenties in good health. This receptor chain uses TRBV19 and TRBJ2-5; no D segment can be confidently identified. The DNA is as follows: TGTGCCAGTAGCCTGGACCATACGAGGGAGACCCAGTACTTC. It translates as CASSLDHTRETQYF.